The 30 T cell receptor beta chains below were found in one sample sequenced in a study of PD-L1 blockade in urothelial cancer. As for time point: peripheral blood 6 weeks after treatment start. The protocol was immunoSEQ multiplex PCR, while the TCRdb copy is restricted to in-frame clones and leaves out a portion. The repertoire holds 95,000 to 130,000 clones, with about 89% as singletons. Material: PBMCs, obtained around atezolizumab (anti-PD-L1) treatment. The receptors stem from a man aged 55 to 70 with urothelial cancer.

The chain uses TRBV5-1 and TRBJ2-5; 10 nucleotides align to TRBD1. V lost 4 bases, J lost 5 bases, and 11 bases stayed unmatched. Germline-derived CDR1 and CDR2 are SGHRS and YFSETQ. This CDR3 region has 16 residues. DNA for the CDR3: TGCGCCAGCAGCCCCAGACAGGGGGCGCTCGGGGAGACCCAGTACTTC. Its translation is CASSPRQGALGETQYF.

The CDR3 DNA is TGCGCCAGCAGAGCGGGTAGGAGCTCCTACGAGCAGTACTTC. Its protein is CASRAGRSSYEQYF. The rearrangement uses TRBV10-2 and TRBJ2-7; possible D gene TRBD2, 6 bases. V lost 6 bases, J lost 0 bases, and 12 bases lay in between. There are 14 residues in the CDR3. From germline, CDR1 is WSHSY and CDR2 SAAADI.

The chain joins TRBV5-1 to TRBJ2-2; 8 positions agree with TRBD1. This CDR3 comprises 16 residues. Germline V gene sequence: CDR1 SGHRS, CDR2 YFSETQ. V shed 0 bases and J 0 bases; nucleotides not matched to a gene: 1. The CDR3 DNA reads TGCGCCAGCAGCTTGGGGGGACAGGCGAACACCGGGGAGCTGTTTTTT. Translated: CASSLGGQANTGELFF.

Note on this clone: An end of the junction does not agree with germline; a read error may underlie this. The genes are TRBV7-7 and TRBJ2-2; 15 bases align to TRBD2. This CDR3 region has 17 residues. Germline CDR1 is SSHAT and CDR2 is FNYEAQ (reference sequence). The CDR3 reads CASRGTSGGMNTGELFF. As DNA, the CDR3 is TGTGCTAGCAGAGGGACTAGCGGGGGGATGAACACCGGGGAGCTGTTTTTT.

V is TRBV30 and J is TRBJ1-1, with D possibly matching TRBD1 (5 bases). CDR1 is GTSNPN and CDR2 is SVGIG in the germline V gene (reference sequence). The CDR3 loop spans 11 amino acids. Deletions cut 5 bases from V and 1 base from J, with 5 bases between. CDR3: CAWGANTEAFF. CDR3 DNA sequence: TGTGCCTGGGGGGCGAACACTGAAGCTTTCTTT.

The chain is built from TRBV19 and TRBJ2-1; TRBD2 agrees at 11 bases. This CDR3 has 15 amino acids. V was pared by 2 bases and J by 8 bases, with 5 bases of the junction left unmatched. Germline V CDR1 and CDR2: LNHDA, SQIVND (reference sequence). CDR3 in DNA: TGTGCCAGTAGTATAAATAGCGGGGGGGACGATGAGCAGTTCTTC. Its protein is CASSINSGGDDEQFF.

This clone showed up just a few times. The J gene is TRBJ1-4, the V gene TRBV9, with D possibly matching TRBD1 (6 bases). The CDR3 extends over 15 amino acids. The germline V and J ends were trimmed by 0 bases and 8 bases, with 14 bases remaining between them. Germline values: CDR1 SGDLS, CDR2 YYNGEE. The CDR3 region has the DNA TGTGCCAGCAGCGTAGTTGCTGGGGGCGGCGAAAAACTGTTTTTT. Translated, it gives CASSVVAGGGEKLFF.

The chain combines TRBV18 with TRBJ2-3; 7 positions agree with TRBD1. CDR3 length: 11 residues. Germline loops: CDR1 KGHSH, CDR2 LQKENI. Trimming cost V 5 bases and J 13 bases; bases outside gene matches: 6. The CDR3 is CASSTGTEEYF. For the CDR3, the DNA is TGTGCCAGCTCAACCGGGACAGAAGAGTATTTT.

The chain is built from TRBV27 and TRBJ2-3; D unclear. Germline assignment: CDR1 MNHEY and CDR2 SMNVEV (reference sequence). The CDR3 covers 14 residues. Trimming took off 3 bases at V and 5 bases at J, with 12 bases between the two ends. The CDR3 sequence: CASSFRPDGDTQYF. The CDR3 DNA sequence: TGTGCCAGCAGTTTCAGGCCGGATGGAGATACGCAGTATTTT.

CDR3 protein: CASSQSALGKNIQYF. CDR3 DNA: TGTGCCAGCAGCCAGTCGGCTCTAGGCAAAAACATTCAGTACTTC. V is TRBV7-9 and J is TRBJ2-4; D call uncertain. This CDR3 has 15 amino acids. Per the germline V gene, CDR1 is SEHNR and CDR2 is FQNEAQ (reference sequence). Trimming shortened V by 5 bases and J by 3 bases, and 14 bases separated the two germline ends.

This chain links TRBV30 with TRBJ2-3; D is perhaps TRBD1 (5 bases). V dropped 0 bases and J dropped 8 bases, with 9 bases sitting between them. This CDR3 comprises 12 residues. Germline CDR1 and CDR2: GTSNPN and SVGIG (reference sequence). The CDR3 here is CAWSVGQGTQYF. CDR3 coding DNA: TGTGCCTGGAGTGTCGGTCAGGGTACGCAGTATTTT.

The chain combines TRBV28 with TRBJ1-1; no clear D. Germline lookup yields CDR1 MDHEN and CDR2 SYDVKM. V lost 2 bases, J lost 1 base, and 5 bases lay in between. The CDR3 consists of 13 residues. DNA for the CDR3: TGTGCCAGCAGTTTAACAGCGAACACTGAAGCTTTCTTT. Translated, it gives CASSLTANTEAFF. The full variable domain, in which reference TRBV28 and TRBJ1-1 provide the parts outside the CDR3, is DVKVTQSSRYLVKRTGEKVFLECVQDMDHENMFWYRQDPGLGLRLIYFSYDVKMKEKGDIPEGYSVSREKKERFSLILESASTNQTSMYLCASSLTANTEAFFGQGTRLTVV.

The chain has TRBV27 and TRBJ1-2; D gene unclear. Trimming pared 2 bases from V and 4 bases from J, leaving 20 bases between. The CDR3 is 17 residues long. Per germline, CDR1 MNHEY and CDR2 SMNVEV (reference sequence). CDR3 sequence: CASSLPPPEGPGYGYTF. For the CDR3, the DNA is TGTGCCAGCAGTTTACCCCCGCCGGAGGGCCCGGGCTATGGCTACACCTTC.

This chain connects TRBV6-5 to TRBJ2-7; D call uncertain. The CDR3 runs 12 residues. Deletions cut 4 bases from V and 2 bases from J, with 6 bases between. Germline V gives CDR1 MNHEY, CDR2 SVGAGI. CDR3 loop: CASSSVTYEQYF. In DNA form, the CDR3 reads TGTGCCAGCAGTTCCGTTACCTACGAGCAGTACTTC.

The V and J genes are TRBV28 and TRBJ1-6; TRBD1 might be the D (6 bases). Germline V gives CDR1 MDHEN, CDR2 SYDVKM. This CDR3 region has 14 residues. The V end lost 5 bases, the J end lost 7 bases, and 12 bases lay between the germline ends. The DNA of the CDR3 is TGTGCCAGCAGTAGGGACACCTCAAATTCACCCCTCCACTTT. Its translation is CASSRDTSNSPLHF.

The sample holds a few counts of this clone. This chain links TRBV5-1 with TRBJ1-2, with D tentatively TRBD1 (6 bases). V lost 6 bases to trimming and J lost 4 bases, with 13 bases between them. CDR3 size: 13 residues. The germline CDR1 and CDR2 sequences are SGHRS and YFSETQ. The CDR3 sequence: CASKGDVLYGYTF. The CDR3 nucleotides are TGCGCCAGCAAGGGGGACGTTCTCTATGGCTACACCTTC. Looking up the rest from reference TRBV5-1 and TRBJ1-2 gives the full variable domain: KAGVTQTPRYLIKTRGQQVTLSCSPISGHRSVSWYQQTPGQGLQFLFEYFSETQRNKGNFPGRFSGRQFSNSRSEMNVSTLELGDSALYLCASKGDVLYGYTFGSGTRLTVV.

This clone was picked up one time. This chain links TRBV5-1 with TRBJ1-4, with D possibly TRBD1 on 5 matching bases. The CDR3 extends over 14 amino acids. Germline V lookup: CDR1 SGHRS, CDR2 YFSETQ. Trimming removed 1 base from V and 7 bases from J, with 11 bases in between. The CDR3 sequence: CASSLLSTGEKLFF. The CDR3 bases are TGCGCCAGCAGCTTGCTGTCTACAGGTGAAAAACTGTTTTTT.

This rearrangement joins TRBV11-2 to TRBJ2-7; 15 bases agree with TRBD2. Germline assignment: CDR1 SGHAT and CDR2 FQNNGV. CDR3 length: 15 amino acids. With V trimmed by 5 bases and J by 6 bases, 5 bases remained unmatched. The CDR3 here is CASSLGLAGGGEQYF. The DNA of the CDR3 is TGTGCCAGCAGCCTGGGACTAGCGGGAGGTGGCGAGCAGTACTTC.

CDR3 sequence reads: CATRSVGAEKLFF. In DNA form, the CDR3 reads TGTGCCACCAGGTCTGTAGGAGCTGAAAAACTGTTTTTT. The chain links TRBV15 to TRBJ1-4; D not certain. V was clipped by 6 bases and J by 7 bases, with 12 bases between them. The germline V gene encodes CDR1 LNHNV and CDR2 YYDKDF (reference sequence). This CDR3 is built from 13 residues.

The chain is built from TRBV27 and TRBJ2-7; TRBD2 aligns across 7 bases. The V segment lost 2 bases and the J segment 2 bases; nucleotides outside the gene matches: 12. The CDR3 loop spans 17 amino acids. Germline lookup yields CDR1 MNHEY and CDR2 SMNVEV (reference sequence). The CDR3 nucleotides read TGTGCCAGCAGTTTAAAAGGTGGCGGGGGATCAACCTACGAGCAGTACTTC. Translated, it gives CASSLKGGGGSTYEQYF.

The chain couples TRBV30 to TRBJ1-5, with unresolved D. CDR1 and CDR2 (germline): GTSNPN, SVGIG (reference sequence). The V end was cut by 1 base, the J end by 7 bases, with 17 bases between. The CDR3 sequence is 15 residues long. As DNA, the CDR3 is TGTGCCTGGAGTGCTGGACTCAGCGCACGACAGCCCCAGCATTTT. It yields the protein CAWSAGLSARQPQHF.

The chain employs TRBV28 and TRBJ1-1, with 7 bases fitting TRBD1. Germline CDR1 is MDHEN and CDR2 is SYDVKM. The CDR3 has 14 amino acids. The trim removed 6 bases at V and 5 bases at J, leaving 9 bases unmatched. The CDR3 nucleotides are TGTGCCAGCAGGGTCGACAGGGTGTGGACTGAAGCTTTCTTT. It yields the protein CASRVDRVWTEAFF. Filled out from reference TRBV28 and TRBJ1-1, the complete variable domain reads DVKVTQSSRYLVKRTGEKVFLECVQDMDHENMFWYRQDPGLGLRLIYFSYDVKMKEKGDIPEGYSVSREKKERFSLILESASTNQTSMYLCASRVDRVWTEAFFGQGTRLTVV.

This chain uses TRBV19 with TRBJ1-5; 8 bases are a match to TRBD1. The length of the CDR3 is 16 residues. The germline V gene has CDR1 LNHDA and CDR2 SQIVND (reference sequence). Losses at the gene ends were 4 bases for V and 2 bases for J; bases not matched to a gene: 7. The DNA for the CDR3 is TGTGCCAGTAGTACCTCTCAGGGGGCCGGCAATCAGCCCCAGCATTTT. Translated: CASSTSQGAGNQPQHF.

This rearrangement joins TRBV6-1 to TRBJ2-1; no reliable D call. CDR3 length: 12 amino acids. V lost 9 bases, J lost 0 bases, and 6 bases lay in between. Germline assignment: CDR1 MNHNS and CDR2 SASEGT. This chain's CDR3 is CASLVSYNEQFF. CDR3 nucleotides: TGTGCCAGTCTTGTCTCCTACAATGAGCAGTTCTTC.

The chain combines TRBV29-1 with TRBJ2-2; 12 positions agree with TRBD2. This CDR3 has 16 residues. Germline trimming cut 6 bases from V and 2 bases from J; bases unmatched to any gene: 7. The V gene's germline CDR1 is SQVTM and CDR2 ANQGSEA. For the CDR3, the DNA is TGCAGCGTCGGACTAGCGGGACATTCCAACACCGGGGAGCTGTTTTTT. Encoded protein: CSVGLAGHSNTGELFF.

The chain couples TRBV7-8 to TRBJ2-7; 7 positions match TRBD2. The CDR3 spans 15 residues. Germline trimming cut 3 bases from V and 0 bases from J; bases unmatched to any gene: 5. Germline CDR1 is SGHVS and CDR2 is FQNEAQ. CDR3 coding DNA: TGTGCCAGCAGCTTGGGAGGGTCCAGCTCCTACGAGCAGTACTTC. This encodes CASSLGGSSSYEQYF.

This chain links TRBV2 with TRBJ2-6; D gene ambiguous. V was cut by 6 bases and J by 4 bases, with 7 bases left in between. CDR3 length: 13 residues. Per the germline V gene, CDR1 is SNHLY and CDR2 is FYNNEI. The CDR3 coding sequence is TGTGCCAGCAGGGCGGCCGGGGCCAACGTCCTGACTTTC. It specifies CASRAAGANVLTF.

The chain uses TRBV4-3 and TRBJ1-1, with D perhaps matching TRBD1 (6 bases). The V end lost 4 bases, the J end lost 3 bases, and 15 bases lay between the germline ends. The CDR3 loop spans 15 amino acids. Germline CDR1 and CDR2: LGHNA and YSLEER. DNA for the CDR3: TGCGCCAGCAGCCTTCGGGGGGCAGGGGACACTGAAGCTTTCTTT. Protein sequence: CASSLRGAGDTEAFF.

In this sample, this clone turned up once. The chain carries TRBV5-4 and TRBJ2-7; D unresolved. CDR1 is SGHNT, CDR2 YYREEE, per germline (reference sequence). The CDR3 totals 15 residues. V was pared by 0 bases and J by 3 bases, with 13 bases between. In nucleotides, the CDR3 is TGTGCCAGCAGCTTGGGAGGTAGCAGAAGCTACGAGCAGTACTTC. It yields the protein CASSLGGSRSYEQYF.

V usage is TRBV18 and J usage is TRBJ2-7; tentatively, D is TRBD1 (6 bases). CDR1 is KGHSH and CDR2 is LQKENI in the germline V gene. This CDR3 has 13 residues. Trimming left V 2 bases short and J 5 bases short, with 10 bases between. For the CDR3, the DNA is TGTGCCAGCTCACCAAGGAACAGGGACGAGCAGTACTTC. Its protein product is CASSPRNRDEQYF.